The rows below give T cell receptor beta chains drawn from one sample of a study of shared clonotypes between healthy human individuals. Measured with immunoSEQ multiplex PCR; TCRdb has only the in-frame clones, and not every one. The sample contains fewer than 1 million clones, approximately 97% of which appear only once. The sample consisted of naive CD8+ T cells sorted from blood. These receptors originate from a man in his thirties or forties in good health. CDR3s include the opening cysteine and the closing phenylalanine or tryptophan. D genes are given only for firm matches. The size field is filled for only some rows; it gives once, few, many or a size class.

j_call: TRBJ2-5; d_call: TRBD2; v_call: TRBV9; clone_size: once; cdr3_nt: TGTGCCAGCAGCTTAGGACTAGCGGGAGCAGAGACCCAGTACTTC; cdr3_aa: CASSLGLAGAETQYF
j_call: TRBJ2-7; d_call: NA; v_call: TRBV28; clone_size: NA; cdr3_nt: TGTGCCAGCACTACAGAACCAAACTACGAGCAGTACTTC; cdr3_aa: CASTTEPNYEQYF
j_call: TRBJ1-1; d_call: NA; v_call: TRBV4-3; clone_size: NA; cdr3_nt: TGCGCCAGCAGCCAAGATTACAGTAATGAAGCTTTCTTT; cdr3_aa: CASSQDYSNEAFF
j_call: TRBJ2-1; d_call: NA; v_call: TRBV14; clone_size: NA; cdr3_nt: TGTGCCAGCAGCCAAGTTGGGAAGGGTGAGCAGTTCTTC; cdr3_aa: CASSQVGKGEQFF
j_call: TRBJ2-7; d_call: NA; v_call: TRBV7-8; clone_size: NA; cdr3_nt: TGTGCCAGCAGCTTAGATCCGGGCAGATCTCGATCCTACGAGCAGTACTTC; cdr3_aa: CASSLDPGRSRSYEQYF
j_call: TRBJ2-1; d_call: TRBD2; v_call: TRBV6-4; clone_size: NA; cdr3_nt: TGTGCCAGCAGTGCCCTAGCGGGAGGGGGAAATGAGCAGTTCTTC; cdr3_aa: CASSALAGGGNEQFF
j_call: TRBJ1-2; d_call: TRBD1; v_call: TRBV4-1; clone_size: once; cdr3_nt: TGCGCCAGCAGCCCCGAGACAGGGAACTATGGCTACACCTTC; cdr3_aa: CASSPETGNYGYTF
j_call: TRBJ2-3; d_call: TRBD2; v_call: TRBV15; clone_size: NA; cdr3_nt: TGTGCCACCCGTCTATTGGCGGGAGGGGGCACAGATACGCAGTATTTT; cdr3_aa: CATRLLAGGGTDTQYF
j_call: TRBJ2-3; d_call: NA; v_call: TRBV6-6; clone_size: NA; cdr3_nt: TGTGCCAGCAGTCCCAGAGGGGGGGGTGACACAGATACGCAGTATTTT; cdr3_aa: CASSPRGGGDTDTQYF
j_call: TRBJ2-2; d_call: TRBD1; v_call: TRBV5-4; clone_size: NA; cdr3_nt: TGTGCCAGCGTGGACAGGGGGAATACCGGGGAGCTGTTTTTT; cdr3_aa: CASVDRGNTGELFF
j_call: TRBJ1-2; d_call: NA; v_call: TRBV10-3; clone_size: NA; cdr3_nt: TGTGCCATCAGCCTACTAACACCCGGGACACCATGGCCTGGCTACACCTTC; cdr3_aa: CAISLLTPGTPWPGYTF
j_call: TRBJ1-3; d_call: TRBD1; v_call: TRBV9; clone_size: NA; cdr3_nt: TGTGCCAGCAGCGTAGGAGGACAGGGAGGCTCTGGAAACACCATATATTTT; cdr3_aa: CASSVGGQGGSGNTIYF
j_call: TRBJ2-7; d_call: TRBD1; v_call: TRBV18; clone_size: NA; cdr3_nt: TGTGCCAGCTCATACCGGGACAGGGGGAGCGAGCAGTACTTC; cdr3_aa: CASSYRDRGSEQYF
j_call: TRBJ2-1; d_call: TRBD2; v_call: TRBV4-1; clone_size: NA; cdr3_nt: TGCGCCAGCAGCCACAAAACTAGCGGCACCTACAATGAGCAGTTCTTC; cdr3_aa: CASSHKTSGTYNEQFF
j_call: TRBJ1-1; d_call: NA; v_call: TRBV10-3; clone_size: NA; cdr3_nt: TGTGCCATCAGAAAGGACACCGCGAACACTGAAGCTTTCTTT; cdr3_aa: CAIRKDTANTEAFF
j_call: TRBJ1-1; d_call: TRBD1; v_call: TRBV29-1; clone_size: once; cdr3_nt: TGCAGCGCTGGACAGGTGGGGACTGAAGCTTTCTTT; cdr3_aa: CSAGQVGTEAFF
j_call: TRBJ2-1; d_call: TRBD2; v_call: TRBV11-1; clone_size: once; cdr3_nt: TGTGCCAGCAGCCCTTACCCAAGGACTAGCGGCAGCTCCTACAATGAGCAGTTCTTC; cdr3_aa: CASSPYPRTSGSSYNEQFF
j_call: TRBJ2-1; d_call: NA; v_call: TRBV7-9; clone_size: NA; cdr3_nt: TGTGCCAGCAGCCTACAGGACAATGAGCAGTTCTTC; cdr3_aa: CASSLQDNEQFF
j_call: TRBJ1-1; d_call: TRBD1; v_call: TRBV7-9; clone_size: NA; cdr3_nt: TGTGCCAGCAGCTTCGACAGGGAGCACACTGAAGCTTTCTTT; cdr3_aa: CASSFDREHTEAFF
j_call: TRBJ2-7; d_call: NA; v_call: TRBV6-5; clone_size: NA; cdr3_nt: TGTGCCAGCAGTCCTTTGGGGGAAAGCTCCTACGAGCAGTACTTC; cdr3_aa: CASSPLGESSYEQYF
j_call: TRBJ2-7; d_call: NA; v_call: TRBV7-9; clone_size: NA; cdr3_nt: TGTGCCAGCAGCGAGCGCGTTGACGAGCAGTACTTC; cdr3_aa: CASSERVDEQYF
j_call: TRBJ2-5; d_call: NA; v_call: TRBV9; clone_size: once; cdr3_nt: TGTGCCAGCGGAAATGGACGAAAAGAGACCCAGTACTTC; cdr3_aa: CASGNGRKETQYF
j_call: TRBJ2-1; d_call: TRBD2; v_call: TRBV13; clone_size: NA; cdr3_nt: TGTGCCAGCAGCTTAGCGGGACTACCCTACAATGAGCAGTTCTTC; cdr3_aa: CASSLAGLPYNEQFF
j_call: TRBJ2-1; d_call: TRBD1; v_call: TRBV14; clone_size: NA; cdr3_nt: TGTGCCAGCAGCCAAGACTACAGGGGGCTTGAGCAGTTCTTC; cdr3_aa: CASSQDYRGLEQFF
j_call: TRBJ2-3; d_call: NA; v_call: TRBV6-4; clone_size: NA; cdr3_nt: TGTGCCAGCAGTGACATAGTAGGGGATACGCAGTATTTT; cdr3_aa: CASSDIVGDTQYF
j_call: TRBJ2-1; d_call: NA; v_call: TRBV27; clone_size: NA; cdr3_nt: TGTGCCAGCAGTTTATCAGGAGACAATGAGCAGTTCTTC; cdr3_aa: CASSLSGDNEQFF
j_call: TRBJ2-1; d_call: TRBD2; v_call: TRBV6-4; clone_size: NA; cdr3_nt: TGTGCCAGCAGCCGGACTAGCCCGAGTTACAATGAGCAGTTCTTC; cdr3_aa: CASSRTSPSYNEQFF
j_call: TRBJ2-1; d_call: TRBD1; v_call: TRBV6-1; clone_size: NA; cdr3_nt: TGTGCCAGCAGTGAAAGACAGGGGGCGTTGAATGAGCAGTTCTTC; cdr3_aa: CASSERQGALNEQFF
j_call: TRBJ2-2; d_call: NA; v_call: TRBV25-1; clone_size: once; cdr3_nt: TGTGCCAGCAGTGAATATCGGGGCTCCGGGGAGCTGTTTTTT; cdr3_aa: CASSEYRGSGELFF
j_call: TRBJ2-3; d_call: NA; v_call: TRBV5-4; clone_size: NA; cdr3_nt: TGTGCCAGCAGCTCGCCGGCGGTTTACACAGATACGCAGTATTTT; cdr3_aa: CASSSPAVYTDTQYF
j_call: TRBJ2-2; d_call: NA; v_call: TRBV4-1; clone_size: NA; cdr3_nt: TGCGCCAGCAGCCAAGTCAGGGGTGCTACCGGGGAGCTGTTTTTT; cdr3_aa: CASSQVRGATGELFF
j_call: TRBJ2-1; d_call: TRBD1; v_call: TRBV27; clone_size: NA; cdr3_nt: TGTGCCAGCAGGAGGGGACAGACCCTCACCTACAATGAGCAGTTCTTC; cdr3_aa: CASRRGQTLTYNEQFF
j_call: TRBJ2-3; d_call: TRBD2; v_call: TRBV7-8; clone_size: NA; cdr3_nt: TGTGCCAGCAGCTTAGAATCGGGAGGGCCGCCAGATACGCAGTATTTT; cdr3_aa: CASSLESGGPPDTQYF
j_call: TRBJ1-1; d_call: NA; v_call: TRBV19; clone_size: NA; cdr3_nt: TGTGCCAGTAGTATCTCGGCGACAGAGAACACTGAAGCTTTCTTT; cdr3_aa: CASSISATENTEAFF
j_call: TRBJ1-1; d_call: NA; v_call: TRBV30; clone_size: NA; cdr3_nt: TGTGCCTGGAGTGTTGGAATTTCTGGGACTGAAGCTTTCTTT; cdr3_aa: CAWSVGISGTEAFF
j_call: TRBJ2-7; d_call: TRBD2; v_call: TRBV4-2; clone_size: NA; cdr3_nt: TGTGCCAGCAGCCAATTACCTAGCGGGAGCTACGAGCAGTACTTC; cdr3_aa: CASSQLPSGSYEQYF
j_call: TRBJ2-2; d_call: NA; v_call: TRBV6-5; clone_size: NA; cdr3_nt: TGTGCCAGCAGTTACCTGAGGACCGGGGAGCTGTTTTTT; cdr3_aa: CASSYLRTGELFF
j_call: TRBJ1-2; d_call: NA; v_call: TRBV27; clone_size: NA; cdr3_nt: TGTGCCAGCAGTTTATCGGCGACCTATGGCTACACCTTC; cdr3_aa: CASSLSATYGYTF
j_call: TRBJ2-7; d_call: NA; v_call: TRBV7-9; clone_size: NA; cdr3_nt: TGTGCCAGCAGCTTATCCCCCATTTACGAGCAGTACTTC; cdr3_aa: CASSLSPIYEQYF
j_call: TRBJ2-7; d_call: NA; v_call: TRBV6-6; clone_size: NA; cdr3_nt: TGTGCCAGCAGTTACCCGCCGAGGGGTACCTACGAGCAGTACTTC; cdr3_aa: CASSYPPRGTYEQYF
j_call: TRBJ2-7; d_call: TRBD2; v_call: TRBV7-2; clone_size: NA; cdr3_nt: TGTGCCAGCAGCTCGGGGACTAGCTCCTACGAGCAGTACTTC; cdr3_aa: CASSSGTSSYEQYF
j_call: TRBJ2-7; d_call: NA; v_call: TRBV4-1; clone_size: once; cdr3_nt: TGCGCCAGCAGCCCAGACCGGCGAGCAGGGGCCTACGAGCAGTACTTC; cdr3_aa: CASSPDRRAGAYEQYF
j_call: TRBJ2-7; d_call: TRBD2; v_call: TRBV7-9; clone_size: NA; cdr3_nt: TGTGCCAGCAGCTCAAAACTAGCGGGAGGACCTTACGAGCAGTACTTC; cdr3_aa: CASSSKLAGGPYEQYF
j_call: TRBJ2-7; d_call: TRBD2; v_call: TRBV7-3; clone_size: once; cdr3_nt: TGTGCCAGCAGCTTATTGGCGGGAGGTACCTACGAGCAGTACTTC; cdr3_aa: CASSLLAGGTYEQYF
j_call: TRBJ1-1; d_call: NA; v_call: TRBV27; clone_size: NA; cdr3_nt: TGTGCCAGCAGTTTAAGCATGAACACTGAAGCTTTCTTT; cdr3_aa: CASSLSMNTEAFF
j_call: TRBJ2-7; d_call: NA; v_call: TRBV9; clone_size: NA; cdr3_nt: TGTGCCAGCAGCGAGGTTTTAGGGTTGAATGGGGAGCAGTACTTC; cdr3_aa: CASSEVLGLNGEQYF
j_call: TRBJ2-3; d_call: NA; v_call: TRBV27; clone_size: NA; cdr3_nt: TGTGCCAGCAGTTTATCCCGCAGGGATACGCAGTATTTT; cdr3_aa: CASSLSRRDTQYF
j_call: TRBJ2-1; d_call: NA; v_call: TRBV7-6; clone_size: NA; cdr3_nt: TGTGCCAGCAGCCCCGGTAGTGGGGTCTCCTACAATGAGCAGTTCTTC; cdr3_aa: CASSPGSGVSYNEQFF
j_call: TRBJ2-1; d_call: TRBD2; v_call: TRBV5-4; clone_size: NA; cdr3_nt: TGTGCCAGCAGCCCTGGGACTAGCGGGAGCCACAATGAGCAGTTCTTC; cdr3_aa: CASSPGTSGSHNEQFF
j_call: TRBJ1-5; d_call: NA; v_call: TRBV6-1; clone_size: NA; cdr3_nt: TGTGCCAGCACCCTCGGAACCATTAATCAGCCCCAGCATTTT; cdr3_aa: CASTLGTINQPQHF
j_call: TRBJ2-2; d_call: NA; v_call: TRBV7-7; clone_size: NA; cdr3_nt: TGTGCTAGCAGCTTGGGGGACGTCGGCACCGGGGAGCTGTTTTTT; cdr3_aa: CASSLGDVGTGELFF
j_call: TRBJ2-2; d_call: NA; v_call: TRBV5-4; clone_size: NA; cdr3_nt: TGTGCCAGCAGCCTAAACACCGGGGAGCTGTTTTTT; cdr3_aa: CASSLNTGELFF
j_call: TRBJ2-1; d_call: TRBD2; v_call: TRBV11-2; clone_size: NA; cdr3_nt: TGTGCCAGCAGCGCAGATGGACTAGCGGGAGAGGTAGAATACAATGAGCAGTTCTTC; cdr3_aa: CASSADGLAGEVEYNEQFF
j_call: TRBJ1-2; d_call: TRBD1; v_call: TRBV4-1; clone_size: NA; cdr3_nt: TGCGCCAGCAGCCACCAGGGACAGTCACATGGCTACACCTTC; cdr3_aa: CASSHQGQSHGYTF
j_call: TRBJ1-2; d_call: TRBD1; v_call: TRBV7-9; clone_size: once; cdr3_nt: TGTGCCAGCGCTTCTTCATGGGGACAGGGCCTCTATGGCTACACCTTC; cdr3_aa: CASASSWGQGLYGYTF